This TCR beta chain was identified in a study of shared clonotypes between healthy human individuals. Comment on this clone: Its target is unknown.

The ends were cut back, 2 bases at V and 2 bases at J, with 10 bases in the middle. Germline V CDR1 and CDR2: SGHVS, FQNEAQ. The CDR3 extends over 15 amino acids. Whole-study results and caveats: Having only a few donors restricted how much genetic and exposure-history diversity was captured.

Clones were sequenced by immunoSEQ multiplex PCR, and TCRdb holds only the in-frame ones, with some missing. The sample holds some 1.5 million clones, 95% to 99% seen once. The chain combines TRBV7-8 with TRBJ2-1; D gene unclear. Material: naive CD4+ T cells sorted from blood. Regarding subset: CD45RA+ positively selected. The origin of this receptor is a man aged 25-45 years in good health. The CDR3 DNA is TGTGCCAGCAGCTTATCCAGGATAACCTACAATGAGCAGTTCTTC. Protein sequence: CASSLSRITYNEQFF.